Listed below are T cell receptor beta chains from one sample, sequenced in a study of long-term antiretroviral therapy in people with HIV. This table comes from immunoSEQ multiplex PCR, and its TCRdb copy is limited to in-frame clones, with some not included. The sample yields approximately 20,000 clones, around four fifths seen once. The specimen was unsorted PBMCs, collected 1.6 years after starting antiretroviral therapy. The receptors derive from a man in his forties with HIV. Both conserved end residues are part of each CDR3.

CDR3aa: CASSPHSNQPQHF; j_gene: TRBJ1-5; v_gene: TRBV19
CDR3aa: CASSFDRLGGYTF; j_gene: TRBJ1-2; v_gene: TRBV5-8
CDR3aa: CASSPAIGANSNEQFF; j_gene: TRBJ2-1; v_gene: TRBV18
CDR3aa: CASSPIQGMNTEAFF; j_gene: TRBJ1-1; v_gene: TRBV5-1
CDR3aa: CASAVGRNNIQYF; j_gene: TRBJ2-4; v_gene: TRBV7-9
CDR3aa: CASSPEWGEAFF; j_gene: TRBJ1-1; v_gene: TRBV11-3
CDR3aa: CASSLGPTHLTRTEAFF; j_gene: TRBJ1-1; v_gene: TRBV11-3
CDR3aa: CASSQDVSTGNTIYF; j_gene: TRBJ1-3; v_gene: TRBV4-2
CDR3aa: CASSSTGFYGYTF; j_gene: TRBJ1-2; v_gene: TRBV6-1
CDR3aa: CASSLLLQGGEEQYF; j_gene: TRBJ2-7; v_gene: TRBV13
CDR3aa: CASSVGLPVHEQYF; j_gene: TRBJ2-7; v_gene: TRBV6-5
CDR3aa: CSVGLGPYEQYF; j_gene: TRBJ2-7; v_gene: TRBV29-1
CDR3aa: CAWSVGLGGREQFF; j_gene: TRBJ2-1; v_gene: TRBV30
CDR3aa: CASSLAGHRDYEKLFF; j_gene: TRBJ1-4; v_gene: TRBV11-2
CDR3aa: CASSLNLAADTQYF; j_gene: TRBJ2-3; v_gene: TRBV11-2
CDR3aa: CASSLDSFAPYEQYF; j_gene: TRBJ2-7; v_gene: TRBV7-9
CDR3aa: CASSLGQQYQETQYF; j_gene: TRBJ2-5; v_gene: TRBV5-8
CDR3aa: CASSPIAVWEPNTEAFF; j_gene: TRBJ1-1; v_gene: TRBV18